This passage covers 17 T cell receptor beta chains from one sample sequenced in a study of PD-1 blockade in classical Hodgkin lymphoma. Every one of the patients relapsed after autologous stem cell transplantation (brentuximab vedotin exposure was variable). TCRdb's copy holds only in-frame clones and misses some; the assay was immunoSEQ multiplex PCR. The sample consists of around 8,000 clones, under 90% of them appearing once. Material: peripheral blood mononuclear cells (PBMCs), obtained at baseline. These receptors all come from a human donor with classical Hodgkin lymphoma.

This chain connects TRBV4-2 to TRBJ1-1; D uncertain. CDR1 LGHNA and CDR2 YNFKEQ come from the germline V gene. The CDR3 has 14 amino acids. Trimming left V 5 bases short and J 1 base short, with 11 bases between. The CDR3 loop reads CASSLESRNTEAFF. For the CDR3, the DNA is TGTGCCAGCAGCTTGGAATCCAGGAACACTGAAGCTTTCTTT.

In DNA, the CDR3 is TGCGCCAGCAGCTTGGCCCTAGCGGGGAGGGAGACCCAGTACTTC. Its translation is CASSLALAGRETQYF. The J gene is TRBJ2-5, the V gene TRBV5-1, with 9 bases fitting TRBD2. The CDR3 runs 15 residues. V lost 0 bases, J lost 5 bases, and 5 bases stayed unmatched. CDR1 and CDR2 (germline): SGHRS, YFSETQ.

This chain connects TRBV28 to TRBJ2-7; 7 bases line up with TRBD1. Germline values: CDR1 MDHEN, CDR2 SYDVKM. The CDR3 loop spans 15 amino acids. V shed 3 bases and J 0 bases; nucleotides not matched to a gene: 5. Here the CDR3 reads CASSFEDRSSYEQYF. CDR3 bases: TGTGCCAGCAGTTTCGAGGACAGGAGCTCCTACGAGCAGTACTTC.

The chain links TRBV29-1 to TRBJ2-7; 7 bases align to TRBD1. The CDR3 runs to 15 residues. V shed 3 bases, J shed 0 bases, and the junction held 8 bases outside the gene matches. Germline CDR1 SQVTM, CDR2 ANQGSEA. The CDR3 loop is CSVEGTVLGSYEQYF. DNA for the CDR3: TGCAGCGTTGAGGGGACAGTTTTGGGCTCCTACGAGCAGTACTTC.

The CDR3 protein is CASSVGQGNDEQYF. The CDR3, as DNA: TGTGCCAGCAGCGTAGGGCAGGGAAACGACGAGCAGTACTTC. This chain uses TRBV9 with TRBJ2-7; D might be TRBD1 (5 bases). CDR3 size: 14 residues. Germline-derived CDR1 and CDR2 are SGDLS and YYNGEE. Trimming took 0 bases from V and 5 from J, leaving 12 bases between them.

In this sample, this clone turned up once. J is TRBJ2-3 and V is TRBV7-9, with a tentative D call TRBD1 (6 bases). From germline, CDR1 is SEHNR and CDR2 FQNEAQ (reference sequence). The CDR3 contains 12 residues. The V and J ends lost 2 bases and 11 bases respectively, with 11 bases between them. DNA of the CDR3: TGTGCCAGCAGCTTAAGCCAGGGGAGGCAGTATTTT. It specifies CASSLSQGRQYF.

The chain combines TRBV11-2 with TRBJ2-7; TRBD1 matches 8 bases. The CDR3 has 14 amino acids. Unmatched junction bases numbered 7, after V lost 5 bases and J lost 4 bases. CDR1 SGHAT and CDR2 FQNNGV come from the germline V gene. The CDR3 sequence: CASSRDRGGYEQYF. The CDR3 DNA reads as TGTGCCAGCAGCCGTGACAGGGGTGGGTACGAGCAGTACTTC. Drawing the rest from reference TRBV11-2 and TRBJ2-7, the complete variable domain is EAGVAQSPRYKIIEKRQSVAFWCNPISGHATLYWYQQILGQGPKLLIQFQNNGVVDDSQLPKDRFSAERLKGVDSTLKIQPAKLEDSAVYLCASSRDRGGYEQYFGPGTRLTVT.

The rearrangement links TRBV4-3 to TRBJ1-5; weak D call: TRBD1 (5 bases). This CDR3 is built from 13 residues. Germline V gene data show CDR1 as LGHNA and CDR2 as YSLEER. V gave up 3 bases and J gave up 6 bases, with 9 bases separating them. Here the CDR3 reads CASSQGGGQPQHF. Here the CDR3 DNA reads TGCGCCAGCAGCCAGGGCGGGGGTCAGCCCCAGCATTTT.

The chain couples TRBV5-4 to TRBJ2-2; unclear D gene. V was pared by 0 bases and J by 6 bases, with 12 bases between. The CDR3 consists of 15 residues. Per the germline V gene, CDR1 is SGHNT and CDR2 is YYREEE (reference sequence). CDR3 DNA: TGTGCCAGCAGCTTGGCCGTGACCTCGCCCGGGGAGCTGTTTTTT. Amino acid sequence: CASSLAVTSPGELFF.

The chain carries TRBV20-1 and TRBJ2-7; D is unclear. This CDR3 region has 11 residues. The V gene's germline CDR1 is DFQATT and CDR2 SNEGSKA (reference sequence). V was trimmed by 4 bases and J by 7 bases, leaving 11 bases between them. Here the CDR3 DNA reads TGCAGTGCTAACAGTGGGTATGAGCAGTACTTC. Protein: CSANSGYEQYF.

This chain connects TRBV10-2 to TRBJ2-5; 9 bases map to TRBD2. The V and J ends lost 5 bases and 5 bases, in that order; junction bases with no gene match: 9. The germline V gene has CDR1 WSHSY and CDR2 SAAADI. The CDR3 sequence is 15 residues long. CDR3 in amino acids: CASSFGGRGLETQYF. Here the CDR3 DNA reads TGCGCCAGCAGTTTTGGCGGGAGGGGGTTGGAGACCCAGTACTTC.

The chain uses TRBV7-9 and TRBJ1-2; maybe TRBD1 (5 bases). The V end lost 1 base, the J end lost 3 bases, and 12 bases lay between the germline ends. Germline CDR1 is SEHNR and CDR2 is FQNEAQ (reference sequence). The CDR3 is 15 amino acids. As DNA, the CDR3 is TGTGCCAGCAGCTTAGACATTTGGGGGGACTATGGCTACACCTTC. The encoded protein is CASSLDIWGDYGYTF.

The chain employs TRBV7-9 and TRBJ1-2, with TRBD1 matching 8 bases. The germline gives CDR1 SEHNR, CDR2 FQNEAQ (reference sequence). V dropped 5 bases and J dropped 0; count of bases not matched to a gene: 11. This CDR3 contains 17 residues. CDR3: CASSQMDRAQANYGYTF. CDR3 in DNA: TGTGCCAGCAGCCAGATGGACAGGGCTCAAGCTAACTATGGCTACACCTTC.

This chain uses TRBV11-1 with TRBJ2-7; a weak D match, TRBD1 (5 bases). V lost 5 bases, J lost 7 bases, and 24 bases lay in between. Per the germline V gene, CDR1 is SGHAT and CDR2 is FQDESV (reference sequence). The CDR3 contains 16 residues. DNA of the CDR3: TGTGCCAGCAGCCTTCGACAGACTCTTAAATCCTCTGAGCAGTACTTC. It codes for CASSLRQTLKSSEQYF.

CDR3 region: CASSQGRAPYNEQFF. As DNA, the CDR3 is TGCGCCAGCAGCCAAGGGCGGGCGCCCTACAATGAGCAGTTCTTC. The chain has TRBV4-1 and TRBJ2-1; maybe TRBD2 (5 bases). The V and J ends lost 1 base and 2 bases respectively, with 9 bases between them. The germline V gene has CDR1 MGHRA and CDR2 YSYEKL. This CDR3 has 15 amino acids.

The rearrangement uses TRBV9 and TRBJ1-2; D not resolved. There are 15 residues in the CDR3. Trimming left V 0 bases short and J 0 bases short, with 9 bases between. The germline CDR1 and CDR2 sequences are SGDLS and YYNGEE. The CDR3 sequence is CASSVGGGANYGYTF. CDR3 sequence (DNA): TGTGCCAGCAGCGTAGGCGGCGGAGCTAACTATGGCTACACCTTC.

This clone occurred a few times. The chain couples TRBV11-2 to TRBJ2-3; D remains unclear. Per germline, CDR1 SGHAT and CDR2 FQNNGV. The CDR3 sequence is 13 residues long. V lost 1 base and J lost 4, with 6 bases in between. The CDR3 bases are TGTGCCAGCAGCTTAGGCGGCGCAGATACGCAGTATTTT. Translating gives CASSLGGADTQYF.